This T cell receptor (beta chain) was profiled in a study of radiotherapy plus CTLA-4 blockade in lung cancer listed by TCRdb under 2018. About the study as a whole: Objective responses were observed in more than 15% of enrolled patients, and disease control was achieved in roughly 29%. Study-level results and caveats: The strongest predictors of response were reported to be early dynamic shifts in blood T cell clones along with a rise in serum interferon-beta following radiation. After treatment with radiotherapy and ipilimumab, TCR clones that originated in tumors expanded in peripheral blood.

The study tested focal radiation therapy combined with CTLA-4 blockade (ipilimumab) in patients with chemo-refractory metastatic non-small-cell lung cancer. Library creation used the immunoSEQ multiplex PCR assay. TCRdb carries this immuneACCESS record with in-frame sequences only. Its versions omit some clonotypes, under half of them owing to an unresolved V gene in the studies checked, with the rest unexplained. This sample gives 24,000 or so clones in total; around 70% of them show up just once. Approximately 3.2% of the sample lies in the top ten. CDR1 and CDR2, looked up from the germline V gene, are SGDLS and YYNGEE. Inclusive of the bounding cysteine and phenylalanine, the CDR3 is 17 residues long. The sequence is cut down to CDR3 DNA, 51 bases in frame from base 1. Ends trimmed: V by 4 bases, J by 6 bases; bases unmatched to a gene: 15. Worth noting for this clone: What antigen it recognizes has not been identified. Base-call qualities are not available, and no considerably larger clone is one nucleotide away.

Recombination connected TRBV9 to TRBJ2-4, with 8 junctional bases fitting TRBD2. Sequenced here: peripheral blood, sampled from a patient treated with radiotherapy plus ipilimumab. The sequence was obtained from a human donor with non-small cell lung cancer whose response to radiotherapy plus ipilimumab could not be evaluated. The CDR3 corresponds to CASSSRGAGGLGNIQYF. The bases are TGTGCCAGCAGCTCCCGAGGTGCGGGAGGCCTTGGAAACATTCAGTACTTC.